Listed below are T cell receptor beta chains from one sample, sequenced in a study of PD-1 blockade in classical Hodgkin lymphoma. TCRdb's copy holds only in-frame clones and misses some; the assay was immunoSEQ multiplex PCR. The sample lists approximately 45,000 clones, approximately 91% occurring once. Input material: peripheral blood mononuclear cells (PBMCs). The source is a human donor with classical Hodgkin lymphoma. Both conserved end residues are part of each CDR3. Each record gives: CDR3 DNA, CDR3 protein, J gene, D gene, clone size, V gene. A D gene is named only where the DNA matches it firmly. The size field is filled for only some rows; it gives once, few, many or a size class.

CDR3nt: TGTGCCACCAGCAGCCCCGGGGCCCTCAGGGGCGAGCAGTACTTC
CDR3aa: CATSSPGALRGEQYF
j_gene: TRBJ2-7
d_gene: -
abundance: -
v_gene: TRBV15

CDR3nt: TGTGCCAGCAGGCCGGGACAGGGGACCTACAATGAGCAGTTCTTC
CDR3aa: CASRPGQGTYNEQFF
j_gene: TRBJ2-1
d_gene: TRBD1
abundance: -
v_gene: TRBV5-5

CDR3nt: TGTGCCAGCTCACCACCGGGAACAGGGTCCAATCAGCCCCAGCATTTT
CDR3aa: CASSPPGTGSNQPQHF
j_gene: TRBJ1-5
d_gene: -
abundance: -
v_gene: TRBV18

CDR3nt: TGTGCCAGCGGGCCATCCTCTGGGGCCAACGTCCTGACTTTC
CDR3aa: CASGPSSGANVLTF
j_gene: TRBJ2-6
d_gene: -
abundance: -
v_gene: TRBV6-5

CDR3nt: TGTGCCAGCAGCTTGGAGGCAAGATACACTGAAGCTTTCTTT
CDR3aa: CASSLEARYTEAFF
j_gene: TRBJ1-1
d_gene: -
abundance: -
v_gene: TRBV5-6

CDR3nt: TGTGCCAGCAGCTTGGAGGGCTCTAATCAGCCCCAGCATTTT
CDR3aa: CASSLEGSNQPQHF
j_gene: TRBJ1-5
d_gene: -
abundance: -
v_gene: TRBV5-6

CDR3nt: TGTGCCAGCAAGAAAGCGGGAGGCACAGATACGCAGTATTTT
CDR3aa: CASKKAGGTDTQYF
j_gene: TRBJ2-3
d_gene: TRBD2
abundance: -
v_gene: TRBV2

CDR3nt: TGTGCCAGCAGTACGAGGGGGCCTCAGCCCCAGCATTTT
CDR3aa: CASSTRGPQPQHF
j_gene: TRBJ1-5
d_gene: TRBD1
abundance: -
v_gene: TRBV28

CDR3nt: TGCGCCAGCAGACCAGACGTCTCCTATAATTCACCCCTCCACTTT
CDR3aa: CASRPDVSYNSPLHF
j_gene: TRBJ1-6
d_gene: -
abundance: once
v_gene: TRBV5-1

CDR3nt: TGCGCCAGCAGCTTGATGCCTAGCGGTCACGAGCAGTACTTC
CDR3aa: CASSLMPSGHEQYF
j_gene: TRBJ2-7
d_gene: TRBD2
abundance: -
v_gene: TRBV5-1

CDR3nt: TGTGCCATCAGTGAGTCGGGGGGCCCTGAAGCTTTCTTT
CDR3aa: CAISESGGPEAFF
j_gene: TRBJ1-1
d_gene: -
abundance: -
v_gene: TRBV10-3

CDR3nt: TGTGCCAGCAGCCGGACTAGCGGGGAGTACAATGAGCAGTTCTTC
CDR3aa: CASSRTSGEYNEQFF
j_gene: TRBJ2-1
d_gene: TRBD2
abundance: -
v_gene: TRBV11-2

CDR3nt: TGTGCCAGCAGTTACGGGCGCACAGATACGCAGTATTTT
CDR3aa: CASSYGRTDTQYF
j_gene: TRBJ2-3
d_gene: -
abundance: -
v_gene: TRBV6-6

CDR3nt: TGTGCCAGCGAGGAAGGAGGGACTGGAAACACCATATATTTT
CDR3aa: CASEEGGTGNTIYF
j_gene: TRBJ1-3
d_gene: -
abundance: -
v_gene: TRBV9

CDR3nt: TGTGCCAGCAGTCCCGCTACGACGGGGGGGTTCGAAAAACTGTTTTTT
CDR3aa: CASSPATTGGFEKLFF
j_gene: TRBJ1-4
d_gene: -
abundance: -
v_gene: TRBV27

CDR3nt: TGTGCCAGCAGTGATGGGGGGTTCACTAGCACAGATACGCAGTATTTT
CDR3aa: CASSDGGFTSTDTQYF
j_gene: TRBJ2-3
d_gene: -
abundance: -
v_gene: TRBV2

CDR3nt: TGTGCCAGCTCTTGGACCGCGGTCACAGATACGCAGTATTTT
CDR3aa: CASSWTAVTDTQYF
j_gene: TRBJ2-3
d_gene: -
abundance: -
v_gene: TRBV25-1

CDR3nt: TGTGCCAGCGGACGGATGAACACTGAAGCTTTCTTT
CDR3aa: CASGRMNTEAFF
j_gene: TRBJ1-1
d_gene: -
abundance: -
v_gene: TRBV6-5

CDR3nt: TGTGCCAGCAGCTTGACAGGAATGACTAATTCACCCCTCCACTTT
CDR3aa: CASSLTGMTNSPLHF
j_gene: TRBJ1-6
d_gene: -
abundance: -
v_gene: TRBV6-5

CDR3nt: TGTGCCAGTAGTACATCGGACAGCGGGGAGCTGTTTTTT
CDR3aa: CASSTSDSGELFF
j_gene: TRBJ2-2
d_gene: -
abundance: -
v_gene: TRBV19

CDR3nt: TGTGCCAGACAAGATGCAGGTGAACAAAGTCGGGCCAACGTCCTGACTTTC
CDR3aa: CARQDAGEQSRANVLTF
j_gene: TRBJ2-6
d_gene: -
abundance: once
v_gene: TRBV5-3

CDR3nt: TGTGCCAGCACAGGACAGGGAGTTGTCACTGAAGCTTTCTTT
CDR3aa: CASTGQGVVTEAFF
j_gene: TRBJ1-1
d_gene: TRBD1
abundance: once
v_gene: TRBV6-1

CDR3nt: TGTGCCAGCAGCTGGGGGAGGGCTAGCGCAACGGGGGAGACCCAGTACTTC
CDR3aa: CASSWGRASATGETQYF
j_gene: TRBJ2-5
d_gene: TRBD2
abundance: once
v_gene: TRBV7-8

CDR3nt: TGCAGCGTTTTCGTACAGCCCTATGGCTACACCTTC
CDR3aa: CSVFVQPYGYTF
j_gene: TRBJ1-2
d_gene: -
abundance: once
v_gene: TRBV29-1